This is a list of T cell receptor beta chains from one sample in a study of human T cells and chemical hapten exposure. In TCRdb, the RACE reads were re-called with MiXCR into one record per CDR3 protein. Found here are 90,000 to 120,000 distinct CDR3 sequences, about 10% of them singletons; the top ten hold under 4.5%. Here the sequenced sample was whole blood, taken in connection with sensitization to the hapten diphenylcyclopropenone (DPC). Receptors originate from a woman between 40 and 55 years old with alopecia areata. Some clones in this sample may be carry-over from other donors' samples. Each CDR3 is given with its conserved first and last residue. The D gene is left open where the match is weak. The size field is filled for only some rows; it gives once, few, many or a size class.

j_call: TRBJ1-5; v_call: TRBV9; cdr3_length: 14; d_call: NA; clone_size: NA; cdr3_nt: TGTGCCAGCAGCGTAGGCAGTAGCAATCAGCCCCAGCATTTT; cdr3_aa: CASSVGSSNQPQHF
j_call: TRBJ1-4; v_call: TRBV28; cdr3_length: 16; d_call: TRBD1; clone_size: few; cdr3_nt: TGTGCCAGCAGTTTAAGTCAGGGGGCGTTAATCGAAAAACTGTTTTTT; cdr3_aa: CASSLSQGALIEKLFF
j_call: TRBJ1-1; v_call: TRBV3-1; cdr3_length: 13; d_call: NA; clone_size: NA; cdr3_nt: TGTGCCAGCAGCCCTACTGATAACACTGAAGCTTTCTTT; cdr3_aa: CASSPTDNTEAFF
j_call: TRBJ1-5; v_call: TRBV7-2; cdr3_length: 14; d_call: TRBD1; clone_size: NA; cdr3_nt: TGTGCCAGCAGCTACGGGACAGGGGTTCAGCCCCAGCATTTT; cdr3_aa: CASSYGTGVQPQHF
j_call: TRBJ2-1; v_call: TRBV7-2; cdr3_length: 14; d_call: TRBD2; clone_size: many; cdr3_nt: TGTGCCAGCAGCCCGGCCCTAGCGGAGAGTGAGCAGTTCTTC; cdr3_aa: CASSPALAESEQFF
j_call: TRBJ1-3; v_call: TRBV2; cdr3_length: 14; d_call: NA; clone_size: NA; cdr3_nt: TGTGCCAGCAGTGAAGTCCTGTCGGGGAACACCATATATTTT; cdr3_aa: CASSEVLSGNTIYF
j_call: TRBJ1-3; v_call: TRBV12-3/TRBV12-4; cdr3_length: 11; d_call: NA; clone_size: few; cdr3_nt: TGTGCCGCGGATTCTGGAAACACCATATATTTT; cdr3_aa: CAADSGNTIYF
j_call: TRBJ1-1; v_call: TRBV28; cdr3_length: 15; d_call: NA; clone_size: NA; cdr3_nt: TGTGCCAGCACCCTGGGGGTTGCGGGCCACACTGAAGCTTTCTTT; cdr3_aa: CASTLGVAGHTEAFF
j_call: TRBJ2-2; v_call: TRBV5-5; cdr3_length: 16; d_call: TRBD1; clone_size: few; cdr3_nt: TGTGCCAGCAGCTTGGAGGGACAGGGTGGGACCGGGGAGCTGTTTTTT; cdr3_aa: CASSLEGQGGTGELFF
j_call: TRBJ2-7; v_call: TRBV20-1; cdr3_length: 15; d_call: TRBD1; clone_size: few; cdr3_nt: TGCAGTGCAAGGACAGGGAACCAAGAGCGCTACGAGCAGTACTTC; cdr3_aa: CSARTGNQERYEQYF
j_call: TRBJ2-1; v_call: TRBV3-1; cdr3_length: 18; d_call: TRBD2; clone_size: NA; cdr3_nt: TGTGCCAGCAGCCAAGATCCGGGTGGAGCGGGAGCAAATAATGAGCAGTTCTTC; cdr3_aa: CASSQDPGGAGANNEQFF